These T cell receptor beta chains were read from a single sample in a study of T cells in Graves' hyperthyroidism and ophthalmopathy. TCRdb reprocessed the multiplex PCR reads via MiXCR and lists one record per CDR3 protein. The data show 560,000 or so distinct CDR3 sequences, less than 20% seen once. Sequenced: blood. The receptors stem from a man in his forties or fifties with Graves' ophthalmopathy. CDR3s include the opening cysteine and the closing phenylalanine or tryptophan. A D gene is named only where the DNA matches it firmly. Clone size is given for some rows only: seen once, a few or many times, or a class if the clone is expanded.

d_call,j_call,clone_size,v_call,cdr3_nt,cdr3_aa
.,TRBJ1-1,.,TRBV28,TGTGCCAGCAGTTTCAACCGACGGAACACTGAAGCTTTCTTT,CASSFNRRNTEAFF
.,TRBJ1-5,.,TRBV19,TGTGCCAGTAGTCCGGAGGCAGTAAGTTCCTATTATAGCAATCAGCCCCAGCATTTT,CASSPEAVSSYYSNQPQHF
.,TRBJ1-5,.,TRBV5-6,TGTGCCAGCAGCTCGGGGTATGGCGGGATGGGTCAACAGCCCCAGCATTTT,CASSSGYGGMGQQPQHF
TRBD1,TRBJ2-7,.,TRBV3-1,TGTGCCAGCGGCCAAGGGCAAAGGGGGCGCGAGCAGTACTTC,CASGQGQRGREQYF
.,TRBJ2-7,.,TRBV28,TGTGCCAGCAGTTTCGGTGACTCATCTCTCTCCTACGAGCAGTACTTC,CASSFGDSSLSYEQYF
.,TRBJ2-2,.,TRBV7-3,TGTGCCAGCAGTATCGACTCTAACACCGGGGAGCTGTTTTTT,CASSIDSNTGELFF
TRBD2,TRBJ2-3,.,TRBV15,TGTGCCACCAGCATGGGACTAGCGACAGATACGCAGTATTTT,CATSMGLATDTQYF
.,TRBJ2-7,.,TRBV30,TGTGCCTGGAGTGCGGGTGCCTACGAGCAGTACTTC,CAWSAGAYEQYF
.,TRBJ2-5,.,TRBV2,TGTGCCAGCAGTGAATGGTTGACGAGGGGGGGGCAAGAGACCCAGTACTTC,CASSEWLTRGGQETQYF
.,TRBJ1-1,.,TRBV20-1,TGCAGTGCCATTTCAGGGGCTGAAGCTTTCTTT,CSAISGAEAFF
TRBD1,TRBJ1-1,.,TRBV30,TGTGCCGGAGGACAGGGTGAAGCTTTCTTT,CAGGQGEAFF
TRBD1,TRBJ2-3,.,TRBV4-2,TGTGCCAGCAGCCTCCACCGGGACAGGGGCACAGATACGCAGTATTTT,CASSLHRDRGTDTQYF
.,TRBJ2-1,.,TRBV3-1,TGTGCCAGCAGCCAAGGACCAGCCTATGAGCAGTTCTTC,CASSQGPAYEQFF
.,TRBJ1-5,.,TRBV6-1,TGTGCCAGCAGACGGGACCGCAATCAGCCCCAGCATTTT,CASRRDRNQPQHF
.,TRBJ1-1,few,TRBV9,TGTGCCAGCAGCGTTCAGGGGAACACTGAAGCTTTCTTT,CASSVQGNTEAFF
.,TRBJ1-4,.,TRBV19,TGTGCCAGTAGTATCTCGGGGCAAGAGGAAAAACTGTTTTTT,CASSISGQEEKLFF
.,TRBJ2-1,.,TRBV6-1,TGTGCCAGCAGCGCCAAGGGGGGAGAGACCCAGTTCTTC,CASSAKGGETQFF
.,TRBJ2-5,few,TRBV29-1,TGCAGCGTTGATTTGTTGGGGCAAGAGACCCAGTACTTC,CSVDLLGQETQYF
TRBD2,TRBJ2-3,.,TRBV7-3,TGTGCCAGCAGCCCGTTAGCGGGAGCGGTGGGTACGCAGTATTTT,CASSPLAGAVGTQYF
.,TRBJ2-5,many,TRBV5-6,TGTGCCAGCAGCTCGTCGGGGAAAGAGACCCAGTACTTC,CASSSSGKETQYF
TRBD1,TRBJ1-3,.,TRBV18,TGTGCCAGCTCACCACGGGGGACAGGGGGCTCTGGAAACACCATATATTTT,CASSPRGTGGSGNTIYF
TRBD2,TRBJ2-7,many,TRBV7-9,TGTGCCAGCAGCTTTTGGCTAGCGGGACTCTACGAGCAGTACTTC,CASSFWLAGLYEQYF
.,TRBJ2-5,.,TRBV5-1,TGCGCCAGCAGCTTGGACAGACCCCAAGAGACCCAGTACTTC,CASSLDRPQETQYF
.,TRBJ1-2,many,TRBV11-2,TGTGCCAGCAGCTTAGGAATTACAGGGAGTAACTATGGCTACACCTTC,CASSLGITGSNYGYTF
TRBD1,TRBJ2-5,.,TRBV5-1,TGCGCCAGCAGCTTGGAGGACAGGGGTTGGGAGACCCAGTACTTC,CASSLEDRGWETQYF
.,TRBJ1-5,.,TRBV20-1,TGCAGTGCTAGAGATCTGGCTGGAGATAAGCCCCAGCATTTT,CSARDLAGDKPQHF
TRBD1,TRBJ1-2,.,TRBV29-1,TGCAGCGTTAGGGCAGGGGGCTATGGCTACACCTTC,CSVRAGGYGYTF
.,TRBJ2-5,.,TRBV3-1,TGTGCCAGCAGCCAAGACATACTAGGGGTGGCGGCCCAGTACTTC,CASSQDILGVAAQYF
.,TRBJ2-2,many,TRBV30,TGTGCCTGGTCCGGGCTCAGATCCGGGGAGCTGTTTTTT,CAWSGLRSGELFF
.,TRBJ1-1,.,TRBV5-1,TGCGCCAGCAGTCACGCCCCAGTAGGAGGGCTAACGTCTGAAGCTTTCTTT,CASSHAPVGGLTSEAFF
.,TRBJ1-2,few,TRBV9,TGTGCCAGCAGCTATCTCCCGGGACAAGACTATGGCTACACCTTC,CASSYLPGQDYGYTF
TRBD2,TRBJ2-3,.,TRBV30,TGTGCCTGGAGGCCCGGGACTAGCATATTGTATTTT,CAWRPGTSILYF
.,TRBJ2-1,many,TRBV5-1,TGCGCCAGCAGCTTTACAGGTATCAGGAGCTACAATGAGCAGTTCTTC,CASSFTGIRSYNEQFF
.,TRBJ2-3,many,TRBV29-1,TGCAGCGTTGAAGTATGGGACGGCACAGATACGCAGTATTTT,CSVEVWDGTDTQYF
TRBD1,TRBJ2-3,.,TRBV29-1,TGCAGCGTACTCCGGGACAGGAGCACAGATACGCAGTATTTT,CSVLRDRSTDTQYF
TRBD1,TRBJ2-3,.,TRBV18,TGTGCCAGCTCACCAATGACAGGGGGCTCTAGCACAGATACGCAGTATTTT,CASSPMTGGSSTDTQYF
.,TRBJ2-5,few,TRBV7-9,TGTGCCAGCAGCTTCAGAGAGTACCAAGAGACCCAGTACTTC,CASSFREYQETQYF
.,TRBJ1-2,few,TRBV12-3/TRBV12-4,TGTGCCAGCAGTAGAGGCCGGAGAGGCTACACCTTC,CASSRGRRGYTF
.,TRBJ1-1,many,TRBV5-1,TGCGCCAGCAGCCAGGACAAAGGGCACAACATGAACACTGAAGCTTTCTTT,CASSQDKGHNMNTEAFF
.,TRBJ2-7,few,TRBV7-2,TGTGCCAGCAGCCCAGACGGGGGCTCGGGCGAGCAGTACTTC,CASSPDGGSGEQYF
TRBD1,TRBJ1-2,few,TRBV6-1,TGTGCCAGCAGTAAACCGGGACAGAATTCCTATGGCTACACCTTC,CASSKPGQNSYGYTF
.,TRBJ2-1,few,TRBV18,TGTGCCAGCTCAATTACCAAGGGGCCCTACAATGAGCAGTTCTTC,CASSITKGPYNEQFF
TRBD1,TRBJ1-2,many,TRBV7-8,TGTGCCAGCAGCTTATCCCTAACAGGGGCCCCATATGGCTACACCTTC,CASSLSLTGAPYGYTF
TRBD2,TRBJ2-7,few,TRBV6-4,TGTGCCAGCAGTGTGGCGTGGGCTAGCGGGAACTACGAGCAGTACTTC,CASSVAWASGNYEQYF
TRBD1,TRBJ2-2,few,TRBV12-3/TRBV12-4,TGTGCCAGCCTCGGGACAGGGGGGCCCGGGGAGCTGTTTTTT,CASLGTGGPGELFF
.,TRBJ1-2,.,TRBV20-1,TGCAGTGGCCCGGGGGGCTACACCTTC,CSGPGGYTF
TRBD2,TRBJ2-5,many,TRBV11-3,TGTGCCAGCAGCTTAGGACTAGCGGGGGTACAAGAGACCCAGTACTTC,CASSLGLAGVQETQYF
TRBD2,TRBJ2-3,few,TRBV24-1,TGTGCCACCAGTGACAACCGACTAGCGGGGACCACAGATACGCAGTATTTT,CATSDNRLAGTTDTQYF
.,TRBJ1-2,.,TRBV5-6,TGTGCCAGCAGCCCCCGGGGGGAGTTTGGTGGCTACACCTTC,CASSPRGEFGGYTF
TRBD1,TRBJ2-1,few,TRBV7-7,TGTGCTAGCAGCCGTCTGACAGGGGCCTCCTACAATGAGCAGTTCTTC,CASSRLTGASYNEQFF